This T cell receptor (beta chain) originates from a study of neurological immune-mediated disorders. CDR3 length: 14 amino acids. V was pared by 9 bases and J by 4 bases, with 9 bases of the junction left unmatched. Germline loops: CDR1 ENHRY, CDR2 SYGVKD. This clonotype occurred many times. As for the cDNA, it was generated by 5'RACE with 10-nucleotide random UMIs. TCRdb redid the calling of the 5' RACE reads with MiXCR, one entry per CDR3 protein. The sample lists around 48,000 distinct CDR3 sequences; over 9% were seen once. The TCR originated in a woman aged 35 to 49 with HTLV-1-associated myelopathy (HAM/TSP). Sequenced input: PBMCs. This sequence joins TRBV10-3 and TRBJ2-3, with 8 positions matching TRBD2. The CDR3 protein is CAIAGTSSSDTQYF. In DNA, the CDR3 is TGTGCCATTGCCGGGACTAGTTCCTCAGATACGCAGTATTTT.